This TCR beta chain was found in a study of chemoradiotherapy in HPV16-positive cancers. As for this clone: What it binds is not known.

Study-level results: Better recurrence-free survival went with HPV-responsive T-cell expansion in HPV16-positive patients. Candidate HPV-specific clones and E7-related TCR motifs grew in tumor during treatment.

Data came from immunoSEQ multiplex PCR; TCRdb stores just in-frame clones and leaves some out. This sample carries fewer than 40,000 clones, around four fifths of them seen once, and the ten largest clones take 3% to 4%. The length of the CDR3 is 12 residues. Germline CDR1 SNHLY, CDR2 FYNNEI. Trimming took 6 bases from V and 2 from J, leaving 4 bases between them. Sequences were derived from blood, sampled from a patient who underwent chemoradiotherapy. This clonotype was sampled from a human donor with HPV-associated anogenital cancer. V and J are TRBV2 and TRBJ2-2; D is unclear. The CDR3 DNA reads as TGTGCCAGCAGGGAAAACACCGGGGAGCTGTTTTTT. Protein: CASRENTGELFF.